The clone carrying this T cell receptor beta chain was counted a few times. Sequenced by immunoSEQ multiplex PCR; TCRdb stores in-frame clones only, minus some. The top ten clones hold 0.67% of a sample with around 50,000 clones, roughly 78% of them seen once. V was trimmed by 5 bases and J by 2 bases, leaving 10 bases between them. This CDR3 region has 15 residues. CDR1 and CDR2 (germline): SGHVS, FQNEAQ. This sample was taken from a study of memory CD4+ T cells and cytomegalovirus serostatus. The sort gate was single viable CD3+CD4+CD8-CD45RO+ cells for memory CD4+ T cells. The rearrangement uses TRBV7-8 and TRBJ2-6; D may be TRBD2 (6 bases). The sequencing sample was made of memory CD4+ T cells from blood. The TCR sequence derives from an adult in good health and CMV-seronegative. CDR3 in DNA: TGTGCCAGCAGCCGGGGCGGGGCTGGGGCCAACGTCCTGACTTTC. Protein sequence: CASSRGGAGANVLTF.